Listed below are T cell receptor beta chains from one sample, sequenced in a study of CD8+CD57+ T cells in acquired aplastic anemia. TCRdb reprocessed the reads with MiXCR, giving one entry per CDR3 protein. Of around 180,000 distinct CDR3 sequences in the sample, about three fifths were seen once. The sample taken for sequencing was sorted CD4+, CD8+, or CD8+CD57+ T cells (not recorded which) from PBMCs. The receptors originated from a human donor with severe aplastic anemia or a healthy control (not recorded which). Both conserved end residues are part of each CDR3. Fields, in order: J gene, D gene, clone size, V gene, CDR3 protein, CDR3 DNA. A D gene is named only where the DNA matches it firmly. The size field is filled for only some rows; it gives once, few, many or a size class.

j_call: TRBJ1-2; d_call: -; clone_size: many; v_call: TRBV7-9; cdr3_aa: CASRSTGPGYTF; cdr3_nt: TGTGCCAGTCGATCCACAGGGCCTGGCTACACCTTC
j_call: TRBJ1-6; d_call: -; clone_size: few; v_call: TRBV7-2; cdr3_aa: CASSPARSSYNSPLHF; cdr3_nt: TGTGCCAGCAGCCCGGCCAGGAGCTCCTATAATTCACCCCTCCACTTT
j_call: TRBJ2-5; d_call: -; clone_size: -; v_call: TRBV7-6; cdr3_aa: CASSYPSDQETQYF; cdr3_nt: TGTGCCAGCAGCTACCCTAGCGACCAAGAGACCCAGTACTTC
j_call: TRBJ1-1; d_call: -; clone_size: -; v_call: TRBV29-1; cdr3_aa: CSGKNSEAFF; cdr3_nt: TGCAGCGGGAAAAACAGTGAAGCTTTCTTT
j_call: TRBJ2-2; d_call: -; clone_size: -; v_call: TRBV24-1; cdr3_aa: CATSDLASVNTGELFF; cdr3_nt: TGTGCCACCAGTGATTTAGCTAGCGTGAACACCGGGGAGCTGTTTTTT
j_call: TRBJ2-3; d_call: TRBD1; clone_size: -; v_call: TRBV5-1; cdr3_aa: CASSDHPGTVNTDTQYF; cdr3_nt: TGTGCCAGCAGCGACCACCCCGGGACAGTGAACACAGATACGCAGTATTTT
j_call: TRBJ2-1; d_call: -; clone_size: many; v_call: TRBV5-1; cdr3_aa: CASSFFTQNNNEQFF; cdr3_nt: TGCGCCAGCAGCTTTTTCACTCAAAATAACAATGAGCAGTTCTTC
j_call: TRBJ1-2; d_call: -; clone_size: once; v_call: TRBV20-1; cdr3_aa: CSALTSGGYGYTF; cdr3_nt: TGCAGTGCTCTAACTAGCGGGGGCTATGGCTACACCTTC
j_call: TRBJ1-5; d_call: -; clone_size: -; v_call: TRBV10-2; cdr3_aa: CASSEGQISNQPQHF; cdr3_nt: TGCGCCAGCAGTGAAGGTCAGATTAGCAATCAGCCCCAGCATTTT
j_call: TRBJ2-1; d_call: -; clone_size: few; v_call: TRBV5-1; cdr3_aa: CASTPSHNEQFF; cdr3_nt: TGCGCCAGCACCCCTTCCCACAATGAGCAGTTCTTC
j_call: TRBJ2-1; d_call: TRBD2; clone_size: -; v_call: TRBV7-3; cdr3_aa: CASSFGREVNNEQFF; cdr3_nt: TGTGCCAGCAGCTTTGGGCGGGAGGTGAACAATGAGCAGTTCTTC
j_call: TRBJ2-1; d_call: -; clone_size: -; v_call: TRBV25-1; cdr3_aa: CASSDRLNNEQFF; cdr3_nt: TGTGCCAGCAGTGATCGGCTGAACAATGAGCAGTTCTTC
j_call: TRBJ2-1; d_call: -; clone_size: -; v_call: TRBV7-2; cdr3_aa: CASSLNRSSGSYNEQFF; cdr3_nt: TGTGCCAGCAGCTTAAATCGATCCAGCGGCTCCTACAATGAGCAGTTCTTC
j_call: TRBJ1-4; d_call: -; clone_size: many; v_call: TRBV13; cdr3_aa: CASSAGDRHEKLFF; cdr3_nt: TGTGCCAGCAGCGCTGGAGACAGGCATGAAAAACTGTTTTTT
j_call: TRBJ2-1; d_call: -; clone_size: -; v_call: TRBV7-2; cdr3_aa: CASTPGLYYNEQFF; cdr3_nt: TGTGCCAGCACCCCGGGACTCTACTACAATGAGCAGTTCTTC
j_call: TRBJ2-5; d_call: TRBD1; clone_size: -; v_call: TRBV9; cdr3_aa: CASSGRAGTDQETQYF; cdr3_nt: TGTGCCAGCAGCGGACGAGCCGGGACAGACCAAGAGACCCAGTACTTC
j_call: TRBJ2-7; d_call: -; clone_size: once; v_call: TRBV7-2; cdr3_aa: CASSAWASYEQYF; cdr3_nt: TGTGCCAGCAGCGCGTGGGCCTCCTACGAGCAGTACTTC
j_call: TRBJ1-3; d_call: -; clone_size: -; v_call: TRBV7-9; cdr3_aa: CASSPDSSGNTIYF; cdr3_nt: TGTGCCAGCAGCCCCGACAGCTCTGGAAACACCATATATTTT
j_call: TRBJ2-7; d_call: TRBD1; clone_size: -; v_call: TRBV2; cdr3_aa: CASSADRALSYEQYF; cdr3_nt: TGTGCCAGCAGTGCCGACAGGGCTCTGTCCTACGAGCAGTACTTC
j_call: TRBJ1-2; d_call: -; clone_size: few; v_call: TRBV29-1; cdr3_aa: CSVERQGYGYTF; cdr3_nt: TGCAGCGTTGAGCGGCAGGGGTATGGCTACACCTTC
j_call: TRBJ1-1; d_call: -; clone_size: -; v_call: TRBV19; cdr3_aa: CASSSKGEAFF; cdr3_nt: TGTGCCAGTAGTTCGAAGGGCGAAGCTTTCTTT
j_call: TRBJ2-1; d_call: -; clone_size: -; v_call: TRBV12-5; cdr3_aa: CASGYSYNEQFF; cdr3_nt: TGTGCTAGTGGTTACAGTTACAATGAGCAGTTCTTC
j_call: TRBJ2-3; d_call: -; clone_size: few; v_call: TRBV5-1; cdr3_aa: CASTPSNPDTQYF; cdr3_nt: TGCGCCAGCACCCCTTCAAACCCAGATACGCAGTATTTT